The subject of this entry is one TCR beta chain. The data are from a study of early T cells in non-severe SARS-CoV-2 infection. For the study at large: Sequencing of bulk RNA from unsorted whole blood was done, without chain pairing.

V gave up 5 bases and J gave up 0 bases; unmatched junction bases: 4. CDR1 and CDR2 from the germline V gene are SGHTA and FQGTGA. This CDR3 is 15 amino acids long. Unique molecular identifiers tagged individual cDNA molecules. One entry per CDR3 protein results from TCRdb running MiXCR on the 5' RACE reads. The sample lists 80,000 to 95,000 distinct CDR3 sequences; roughly 15% were seen once. This receptor was taken from an adult who was a healthcare worker with PCR-confirmed SARS-CoV-2 infection or an uninfected control (not recorded which). The sample consisted of whole blood. The chain joins TRBV7-3 to TRBJ2-1; TRBD2 agrees at 7 bases. The CDR3 reads CASSPGTNSYNEQFF. The CDR3 DNA follows: TGTGCCAGCAGCCCCGGGACTAACTCCTACAATGAGCAGTTCTTC.